The 29 T cell receptor beta chains listed next were all sequenced from one sample in a study of regulatory dendritic cells for organ transplantation. Data came from immunoSEQ multiplex PCR; TCRdb stores just in-frame clones and leaves some out. Of 10,000 to 15,000 clones in the sample, just under 90% were seen once. Sorted subsets were CFSE-labeled and cultured less than six days with allogeneic dendritic cells. Antigens of these TCRs are unknown. Sample: naive CD8+ T cells from blood cultured with regulatory dendritic cells. Stated subset: CD45RA+ naive T cells. Source of these receptors: a human donor in good health.

This clone was detected a few times. The chain links TRBV5-4 to TRBJ2-7, with TRBD1 identical over 10 bases. V lost 4 bases to trimming and J lost 3 bases; unmatched junction nucleotides: 4. CDR1 is SGHNT and CDR2 is YYREEE in the germline V gene (reference sequence). The length of the CDR3 is 14 residues. CDR3 in DNA: TGTGCCAGCAGCCCGGGACAGGGGATCTACGAGCAGTACTTC. This encodes CASSPGQGIYEQYF.

The chain employs TRBV19 and TRBJ2-7; no firm D call. The V gene lost 3 bases and the J gene lost 6 bases, with 6 bases spanning the gap. This CDR3 spans 11 amino acids. Germline loops: CDR1 LNHDA, CDR2 SQIVND (reference sequence). CDR3 nucleotide sequence: TGTGCCAGTAGTATTCGGAGCGAGCAGTACTTC. Translation: CASSIRSEQYF.

The chain carries TRBV18 and TRBJ1-1; 9 bases agree with TRBD1. CDR3 length equals 17 residues. CDR1 KGHSH and CDR2 LQKENI come from the germline V gene. The trim removed 2 bases at V and 0 bases at J, leaving 7 bases unmatched. CDR3 region: CASSPKDRGSMNTEAFF. The CDR3 DNA is TGTGCCAGCTCACCAAAGGACAGGGGTTCCATGAACACTGAAGCTTTCTTT.

CDR3 region: CASSRNGQNSYEQYF. CDR3 sequence (DNA): TGTGCCAGCAGCCGAAACGGACAGAACTCCTACGAGCAGTACTTC. J is TRBJ2-7 and V is TRBV6-1; D perhaps matches TRBD1 (6 bases). V was shortened by 6 bases and J by 0 bases, with 15 bases between the two germline ends. Germline V CDR1 and CDR2: MNHNS, SASEGT. CDR3 length equals 15 residues.

V is TRBV19 and J is TRBJ2-3; D perhaps matches TRBD1 (5 bases). Per the germline V gene, CDR1 is LNHDA and CDR2 is SQIVND (reference sequence). V lost 5 bases and J 0 bases, leaving 15 bases between the germline ends. CDR3 length: 16 amino acids. CDR3 protein: CASSPLLGVSTDTQYF. The CDR3 DNA sequence: TGTGCCAGTAGTCCACTGTTAGGGGTCAGCACAGATACGCAGTATTTT.

The chain links TRBV27 to TRBJ1-5, with D unclear. The V gene's germline CDR1 is MNHEY and CDR2 SMNVEV (reference sequence). The ends were cut back, 5 bases at V and 6 bases at J, with 14 bases in the middle. CDR3 length equals 14 residues. Here the CDR3 reads CASSPTMGGQPQHF. The CDR3 DNA is TGTGCCAGCAGTCCGACCATGGGCGGTCAGCCCCAGCATTTT.

This clone was counted only a few times. This chain connects TRBV10-3 to TRBJ1-1; weak D call: TRBD1 (5 bases). Trimming shortened V by 2 bases and J by 1 base, and 5 bases separated the two germline ends. The CDR3 covers 13 residues. Germline V CDR1 and CDR2: ENHRY, SYGVKD. CDR3 in amino acids: CAISEGGNTEAFF. CDR3 DNA: TGTGCCATCAGTGAGGGGGGGAACACTGAAGCTTTCTTT.

The V call is TRBV7-9, the J call TRBJ1-2; tentatively, D is TRBD1 (6 bases). Trimming removed 4 bases from V and 4 bases from J, with 13 bases in between. Germline-derived CDR1 and CDR2 are SEHNR and FQNEAQ (reference sequence). This CDR3 is 14 amino acids long. The CDR3 spells CASSSADSFYGYTF. The CDR3 nucleotides are TGTGCCAGCAGCTCGGCGGACAGCTTCTATGGCTACACCTTC.

V gene TRBV9 combines with J gene TRBJ2-5, with TRBD1 matching 9 bases. V was clipped by 4 bases and J by 5 bases; unmatched bases: 6. CDR1 and CDR2 (germline): SGDLS, YYNGEE. The CDR3 has 14 amino acids. The CDR3 is CASSTRTGDETQYF. The CDR3 nucleotides read TGTGCCAGCAGCACCCGGACAGGGGACGAGACCCAGTACTTC. The full variable domain, completed using reference TRBV9 and TRBJ2-5, is DSGVTQTPKHLITATGQRVTLRCSPRSGDLSVYWYQQSLDQGLQFLIQYYNGEERAKGNILERFSAQQFPDLHSELNLSSLELGDSALYFCASSTRTGDETQYFGPGTRLLVL.

This clone is a singleton in its sample. This chain links TRBV7-2 with TRBJ2-7; weak D call: TRBD1 (7 bases). CDR3 size: 15 residues. Looked up from germline, CDR1 is SGHTA and CDR2 is FQGNSA. V was shortened by 2 bases and J by 3 bases, with 14 bases between the two germline ends. CDR3 bases: TGTGCCAGCAGCTTACAGGGGGACTCGGGCTACGAGCAGTACTTC. As protein: CASSLQGDSGYEQYF.

The genes are TRBV27 and TRBJ1-3; D is unclear. CDR1 is MNHEY, CDR2 SMNVEV, per germline (reference sequence). V lost 3 bases and J 4 bases, leaving 7 bases between the germline ends. The CDR3 is made up of 13 amino acids. In DNA form, the CDR3 reads TGTGCCAGCAGTTTGGACCTCGGAAACACCATATATTTT. Its translation: CASSLDLGNTIYF.

V usage is TRBV4-3 and J usage is TRBJ2-5, with D tentatively TRBD1 or TRBD2 (5 bases each). Germline CDR1 is LGHNA and CDR2 is YSLEER. The ends were cut back, 0 bases at V and 2 bases at J, with 10 bases in the middle. This CDR3 has 15 amino acids. The CDR3 loop is CASSQDRGRQETQYF. The CDR3 DNA follows: TGCGCCAGCAGCCAAGATCGGGGCAGGCAAGAGACCCAGTACTTC.

This clone was detected only once. The gene calls are TRBV7-8 and TRBJ1-5; D perhaps matches TRBD1 (5 bases). Germline CDR1 is SGHVS and CDR2 is FQNEAQ. Trimming stripped 6 bases from V and 6 bases from J, with 15 bases between. The CDR3 has 14 residues. For the CDR3, the DNA is TGTGCCAGCAGTGCAGGGTCAGGGAGTCAGCCCCAGCATTTT. Its translation: CASSAGSGSQPQHF.

This clone was seen once. V is TRBV27 and J is TRBJ1-5; no clear D gene. With 8 bases removed from V and 0 bases from J, the gap between germline ends came to 8 bases. The CDR3 contains 13 residues. Germline CDR1 is MNHEY and CDR2 is SMNVEV (reference sequence). CDR3 sequence: CASGSYSNQPQHF. The CDR3 nucleotides are TGTGCCAGCGGGTCGTATAGCAATCAGCCCCAGCATTTT.

V usage is TRBV12-5 and J usage is TRBJ1-2, with D possibly matching TRBD1 (6 bases). Deletions cut 0 bases from V and 8 bases from J, with 10 bases between. The CDR3 runs 13 residues. CDR1 is LGHNT and CDR2 is FRNRAP in the germline V gene. This CDR3 reads CASGLVTGSGYTF. CDR3 sequence (DNA): TGTGCTAGTGGTTTGGTCACAGGGTCCGGCTACACCTTC.

This clone turned up a few times. The chain employs TRBV6-6 and TRBJ1-2; D unclear. Germline V CDR1 and CDR2: MNHNY, SVGAGI (reference sequence). CDR3 length: 11 residues. Trimming removed 7 bases from V and 9 bases from J, with 12 bases in between. CDR3 nucleotides: TGTGCCAGCACCGGACGGAACAGCTACACCTTC. Amino acids: CASTGRNSYTF.

The chain carries TRBV4-1 and TRBJ2-1; TRBD2 matches 13 bases. The CDR3 extends over 15 amino acids. V shed 4 bases and J 8 bases; nucleotides not matched to a gene: 5. From germline, CDR1 is MGHRA and CDR2 YSYEKL. CDR3 nucleotide sequence: TGCGCCAGCAGCCTGACTAGCGGGGGGATCTATGAGCAGTTCTTC. Translating gives CASSLTSGGIYEQFF.

The chain uses TRBV5-4 and TRBJ2-2, with no clear D. The CDR3 sequence is 15 residues long. V shed 1 base and J shed 6 bases, with 13 bases lying between them. Germline V gene sequence: CDR1 SGHNT, CDR2 YYREEE (reference sequence). The DNA for the CDR3 is TGTGCCAGCAGCTTGTCCATGTATGGCCCCGGGGAGCTGTTTTTT. Translated: CASSLSMYGPGELFF.

The sample holds one count of this clone. V gene TRBV5-1 combines with J gene TRBJ2-7; TRBD2 matches at 11 bases. The CDR3 is 18 residues long. Germline CDR1 SGHRS, CDR2 YFSETQ. The V and J ends lost 3 bases and 2 bases, in that order; junction bases with no gene match: 13. The CDR3 loop is CASSSTGTSGARPYEQYF. For the CDR3, the DNA is TGCGCCAGCAGCTCGACCGGGACTAGCGGAGCCAGACCCTACGAGCAGTACTTC. The full variable domain, with the rest looked up from reference TRBV5-1 and TRBJ2-7, is KAGVTQTPRYLIKTRGQQVTLSCSPISGHRSVSWYQQTPGQGLQFLFEYFSETQRNKGNFPGRFSGRQFSNSRSEMNVSTLELGDSALYLCASSSTGTSGARPYEQYFGPGTRLTVT.

This rearrangement joins TRBV9 to TRBJ1-2, with 10 bases that match TRBD1. Germline loops: CDR1 SGDLS, CDR2 YYNGEE. CDR3 length: 15 amino acids. Trimming at V came to 0 bases and at J to 6 bases, leaving 5 bases not matched to a gene. The CDR3 DNA is TGTGCCAGCAGCGTAGGCCCGACAGGGGGCAATGGCTACACCTTC. It translates to CASSVGPTGGNGYTF.

V gene TRBV30 combines with J gene TRBJ2-7; D is unclear. CDR3 length equals 14 residues. Germline V gives CDR1 GTSNPN, CDR2 SVGIG (reference sequence). The V end was cut by 3 bases, the J end by 0 bases, with 12 bases between. CDR3 nucleotides: TGTGCCTGGAGCAAGGGATCCAGCTCCTACGAGCAGTACTTC. Translated: CAWSKGSSSYEQYF. The whole variable domain, remainder taken from reference TRBV30 and TRBJ2-7, is SQTIHQWPATLVQPVGSPLSLECTVEGTSNPNLYWYRQAAGRGLQLLFYSVGIGQISSEVPQNLSASRPQDRQFILSSKKLLLSDSGFYLCAWSKGSSSYEQYFGPGTRLTVT.

The CDR3 DNA is TGTGCCACAGGACAGGGGGTCACCGGGGAGCTGTTTTTT. Amino acid sequence: CATGQGVTGELFF. The V and J genes are TRBV9 and TRBJ2-2, with 10 bases identical to TRBD1. The germline V gene has CDR1 SGDLS and CDR2 YYNGEE. V was pared by 9 bases and J by 4 bases, with 3 bases of the junction left unmatched. CDR3 length: 13 amino acids.

Worth noting for this clone: Other DNA sequences of this sample code for an identical CDR3. The chain is built from TRBV19 and TRBJ2-7; D tentatively fits TRBD1 or TRBD2 (5 bases each). Deletions cut 5 bases from V and 0 bases from J, with 11 bases between. Germline CDR1 and CDR2: LNHDA and SQIVND (reference sequence). The CDR3 contains 14 residues. CDR3 DNA: TGTGCCAGTAGTGTTTACGGGGCCTCCTACGAGCAGTACTTC. This gives the protein CASSVYGASYEQYF.

The genes are TRBV28 and TRBJ2-1; D is unresolved. V was pared by 2 bases and J by 0 bases, with 8 bases between. This CDR3 has 15 amino acids. Germline CDR1 is MDHEN and CDR2 is SYDVKM. This chain's CDR3 is CASSLNSPSYNEQFF. DNA of the CDR3: TGTGCCAGCAGTTTAAACAGCCCCTCCTACAATGAGCAGTTCTTC.

V and J are TRBV5-4 and TRBJ2-3, with 9 nucleotides matching TRBD1. Germline values: CDR1 SGHNT, CDR2 YYREEE (reference sequence). With 6 bases clipped from V and 4 bases from J, the junction kept 9 bases outside the gene matches. The CDR3 is 15 residues long. CDR3 nucleotides: TGTGCCAGCACCTTACAGGGGGCCCATCCAGATACGCAGTATTTT. This encodes CASTLQGAHPDTQYF.

The chain combines TRBV6-1 with TRBJ1-1; D is possibly TRBD1 (5 bases). The CDR3 extends over 13 amino acids. The V end lost 6 bases, the J end lost 1 base, and 9 bases lay between the germline ends. The germline gives CDR1 MNHNS, CDR2 SASEGT. The CDR3 sequence is CASRPRENTEAFF. The CDR3 nucleotides are TGTGCCAGCAGGCCCAGGGAGAACACTGAAGCTTTCTTT.

The chain recombines TRBV19 with TRBJ1-2; 8 bases fit TRBD1. Germline CDR1 reads LNHDA; CDR2 reads SQIVND (reference sequence). With V trimmed by 10 bases and J by 4 bases, 8 bases remained unmatched. The CDR3 contains 13 residues. The CDR3: CATRAGTGYGYTF. In DNA form, the CDR3 reads TGTGCCACAAGGGCGGGGACAGGCTATGGCTACACCTTC.

The CDR3 protein is CASSQGSTAEKLFF. The CDR3 DNA reads TGTGCCAGCAGCCAAGGTTCGACCGCCGAAAAACTGTTTTTT. The chain uses TRBV16 and TRBJ1-4, with no clear D. The germline gives CDR1 KGHSY, CDR2 FQNENV. Trimming removed 2 bases from V and 8 bases from J, with 12 bases in between. This CDR3 comprises 14 residues.

This chain uses TRBV5-1 with TRBJ2-7, with unresolved D. Germline lookup yields CDR1 SGHRS and CDR2 YFSETQ. The CDR3 is 11 amino acids. V gave up 4 bases and J gave up 5 bases, with 7 bases separating them. The CDR3 loop reads CASSGGHEQYF. DNA of the CDR3: TGCGCCAGCAGCGGTGGGCACGAGCAGTACTTC.